A single sample gave rise to the 9 T cell receptor beta chains below, sequenced in a study of cytomegalovirus exposure and HLA in healthy donors. TCRdb's copy holds only in-frame clones and misses some; the assay was immunoSEQ multiplex PCR. The table lists 100,000 or so clones, approximately 90% of them singletons. Specimen: PBMCs. The receptors were sampled from a woman aged 25-40 years in good health and CMV-seronegative.

This clone has just one count. The rearrangement joins TRBV7-9 to TRBJ1-5, with D possibly matching TRBD1 (5 bases). This CDR3 is 18 amino acids long. The germline CDR1 and CDR2 sequences are SEHNR and FQNEAQ (reference sequence). Trimming removed 1 base at V and 2 bases at J, with 18 bases between. CDR3 in amino acids: CASSLGSGRVLGNQPQHF. Here the CDR3 DNA reads TGTGCCAGCAGCTTAGGGTCCGGCAGGGTATTAGGCAATCAGCCCCAGCATTTT.

The chain recombines TRBV6-1 with TRBJ2-7; D is undetermined. Germline loops: CDR1 MNHNS, CDR2 SASEGT. V was pared by 1 base and J by 2 bases, with 15 bases between. The CDR3 sequence is 16 residues long. The CDR3 reads CASSEDGSGFPYEQYF. CDR3 sequence (DNA): TGTGCCAGCAGTGAAGACGGGTCCGGGTTCCCCTACGAGCAGTACTTC.

The CDR3: CASSLVQGAANEKLFF. DNA for the CDR3: TGTGCCAGCAGCTTGGTACAGGGGGCAGCTAATGAAAAACTGTTTTTT. The chain couples TRBV7-9 to TRBJ1-4, with 9 bases lining up with TRBD1. CDR3 length equals 16 residues. In germline, CDR1 is SEHNR, CDR2 FQNEAQ (reference sequence). J gave up 3 bases and V 3 bases, and 5 bases lay outside the gene matches.

The rearrangement uses TRBV6-5 and TRBJ1-1; possible D gene TRBD1, 6 bases. This CDR3 has 14 residues. V gave up 2 bases and J gave up 5 bases, with 12 bases separating them. The germline gives CDR1 MNHEY, CDR2 SVGAGI. In DNA, the CDR3 is TGTGCCAGCAGTTACACGGAGGGGGGGACTGAAGCTTTCTTT. Translation: CASSYTEGGTEAFF.

This clone came up once. The chain uses TRBV5-8 and TRBJ2-3; D possibly corresponds to TRBD2 (7 bases). V was pared by 1 base and J by 6 bases, with 15 bases between. CDR1 is SGHTS and CDR2 is YDEGEE in the germline V gene. There are 15 residues in the CDR3. CDR3 sequence (DNA): TGTGCCAGCAGCTTGTATATCGGGGGGCAGGATACGCAGTATTTT. As protein: CASSLYIGGQDTQYF.

The rearrangement links TRBV10-1 to TRBJ1-1, with 7 bases aligning to TRBD1. This CDR3 contains 14 residues. Germline CDR1 is WNHNN and CDR2 is SYGVQD (reference sequence). The V segment lost 0 bases and the J segment 4 bases; nucleotides outside the gene matches: 2. The CDR3 spells CASSESTGTTEAFF. CDR3 sequence (DNA): TGCGCCAGCAGTGAGTCGACAGGGACCACTGAAGCTTTCTTT.

This chain connects TRBV11-1 to TRBJ2-1; D perhaps matches TRBD2 (5 bases). The V gene's germline CDR1 is SGHAT and CDR2 FQDESV (reference sequence). This CDR3 is 14 amino acids long. The ends were cut back, 5 bases at V and 7 bases at J, with 15 bases in the middle. CDR3: CASSDQDFQNEQFF. CDR3 nucleotides: TGTGCCAGCAGCGACCAGGACTTTCAAAATGAGCAGTTCTTC.

The chain links TRBV10-3 to TRBJ2-2; D remains ambiguous. Germline assignment: CDR1 ENHRY and CDR2 SYGVKD. CDR3 length equals 17 residues. Trimming took 2 bases from V and 2 from J, leaving 15 bases between them. The CDR3 here is CAISEPMTLGNTGELFF. The CDR3 DNA is TGTGCCATCAGTGAGCCTATGACACTTGGAAACACCGGGGAGCTGTTTTTT.

The chain carries TRBV6-6 and TRBJ1-3, with D possibly TRBD1 on 5 matching bases. Trimming removed 2 bases from V and 2 bases from J, with 10 bases in between. The germline V gene encodes CDR1 MNHNY and CDR2 SVGAGI (reference sequence). CDR3 size: 15 residues. CDR3 sequence: CASSYRTGPGNTIYF. The CDR3 DNA reads as TGTGCCAGCAGTTACCGAACAGGTCCTGGAAACACCATATATTTT.